One and the same sample provided the 22 T cell receptor beta chains below, sequenced in a study of T-cell reconstitution after alpha-beta-depleted transplantation in children. Preparation of the TCRbeta library was carried out with unique molecular identifiers. In TCRdb, the PCR reads were re-called with MiXCR into one record per CDR3 protein. This sample has 190,000 or so distinct CDR3 sequences, with roughly 15% found just once. This material consisted of PBMCs from the stem cell graft donor, taken from the stem cell graft. The receptors stem from a human donor who donated a stem cell graft to a child with acute lymphoblastic leukemia.

This clonotype was seen ten or more times. The chain employs TRBV5-1 and TRBJ2-1; tentative D call: TRBD2 (6 bases). V was trimmed by 6 bases and J by 1 base, leaving 11 bases between them. This CDR3 is 14 amino acids long. From germline, CDR1 is SGHRS and CDR2 YFSETQ. In nucleotides, the CDR3 is TGCGCCAGCATCGGGGGACCGTCCTACAATGAGCAGTTCTTC. It is translated as CASIGGPSYNEQFF.

This clonotype was counted between two and nine times. The genes are TRBV19 and TRBJ2-7; possible D gene TRBD2, 5 bases. CDR1 is LNHDA and CDR2 is SQIVND in the germline V gene (reference sequence). This CDR3 contains 13 residues. V lost 5 bases and J lost 2, with 10 bases in between. CDR3 residues: CASSARETYEQYF. CDR3 DNA: TGTGCCAGTAGTGCGAGGGAGACCTACGAGCAGTACTTC.

This clonotype has only a few counts. The chain is built from TRBV5-5 and TRBJ2-7; 7 nucleotides match TRBD2. Germline-derived CDR1 and CDR2 are SGHKS and YYEKEE (reference sequence). The CDR3 length is 14 residues. With V trimmed by 7 bases and J by 6 bases, 13 bases remained unmatched. In nucleotides, the CDR3 is TGTGCCAGCGGCCAGGGTGGCGGGAGCCTCGAGCAGTACTTC. It translates to CASGQGGGSLEQYF.

This clonotype was detected only a few times. The chain couples TRBV20-1 to TRBJ1-1; D gene unclear. CDR3 length: 16 amino acids. CDR1 DFQATT and CDR2 SNEGSKA come from the germline V gene (reference sequence). Trimming left V 0 bases short and J 3 bases short, with 17 bases between. The chain's CDR3 is CSARDYSAPTYTEAFF. DNA of the CDR3: TGCAGTGCTAGAGACTACAGCGCCCCGACCTACACTGAAGCTTTCTTT.

This clonotype was seen repeatedly, ten times or more. At one end the junction does not follow the germline gene, possibly because of a read error. The chain has TRBV7-6 and TRBJ2-2; TRBD2 aligns across 8 bases. Germline V CDR1 and CDR2: SGHVS, FNYEAQ. The CDR3 consists of 15 residues. The CDR3 protein is CASTLLAAGTGELFF. The CDR3 DNA reads as TGTGCCAGCACCTTACTAGCGGCCGGCACCGGGGAGCTGTTTTTT.

This clonotype appeared many times. This sequence joins TRBV20-1 and TRBJ2-1; TRBD2 aligns across 7 bases. The CDR3 covers 14 residues. The V gene's germline CDR1 is DFQATT and CDR2 SNEGSKA (reference sequence). V shed 3 bases and J 0 bases; nucleotides not matched to a gene: 2. The CDR3 is CSASPSGSYNEQFF. The CDR3, as DNA: TGCAGTGCTAGTCCTAGCGGCTCCTACAATGAGCAGTTCTTC.

This clonotype was counted a few times. The rearrangement links TRBV4-2 to TRBJ2-7; 8 bases are a match to TRBD2. Trimming removed 0 bases from V and 5 bases from J; junction bases left unmatched: 6. CDR1 and CDR2 from the germline V gene are LGHNA and YNFKEQ. There are 15 residues in the CDR3. CDR3 sequence: CASSQEQGAGDEQYF. The CDR3 nucleotides are TGTGCCAGCAGCCAAGAGCAGGGAGCGGGAGACGAGCAGTACTTC.

The J gene is TRBJ2-2, the V gene TRBV7-8; D ambiguous. CDR1 and CDR2 from the germline V gene are SGHVS and FQNEAQ. The CDR3 runs 18 residues. Trimming cost V 1 base and J 7 bases, with 22 bases left between them. For the CDR3, the DNA is TGTGCCAGCAGCTTAGTAATAGTCGGGCCCCCCTTTGACGGGGAGCTGTTTTTT. This gives the protein CASSLVIVGPPFDGELFF. Drawing the rest from reference TRBV7-8 and TRBJ2-2, the complete variable domain is GAGVSQSPRYKVAKRGQDVALRCDPISGHVSLFWYQQALGQGPEFLTYFQNEAQLDKSGLPSDRFFAERPEGSVSTLKIQRTQQEDSAVYLCASSLVIVGPPFDGELFFGEGSRLTVL.

With regard to this clonotype: A read error may explain this, as a much larger clone is one base away. The chain couples TRBV20-1 to TRBJ2-7; 7 bases agree with TRBD1. Germline CDR1 reads DFQATT; CDR2 reads SNEGSKA (reference sequence). The CDR3 extends over 13 amino acids. Here the CDR3 DNA reads TGCAGTGCTGAAAACAGGGGAAGGGGCGAGCGGTACTTC. Its translation: CSAENRGRGERYF.

There are many counts of this clonotype. The chain is built from TRBV5-1 and TRBJ2-1; 9 positions agree with TRBD2. Germline loops: CDR1 SGHRS, CDR2 YFSETQ. There are 15 residues in the CDR3. Trimming took 6 bases from V and 9 from J; bases not matched to a gene: 13. The CDR3, as DNA: TGCGCCAGCATCCGGGGGCGGGAGGGGCTCGGTGAGCAGTTCTTC. Its protein product is CASIRGREGLGEQFF.

This clonotype was detected many times. The V gene is TRBV5-1, the J gene TRBJ2-7; perhaps TRBD2 as D (5 bases). The CDR3 runs 14 residues. Looked up from germline, CDR1 is SGHRS and CDR2 is YFSETQ. The V gene lost 0 bases and the J gene lost 3 bases, with 10 bases spanning the gap. The CDR3 loop reads CASSLGTSFYEQYF. For the CDR3, the DNA is TGCGCCAGCAGCTTGGGTACTAGTTTCTACGAGCAGTACTTC.

This clonotype was observed many times. Germline and junction disagree at one end, which may indicate a read error. This rearrangement joins TRBV12-3 or TRBV12-4 to TRBJ2-4, with D perhaps being TRBD1 or TRBD2 (5 bases each). This CDR3 is 13 amino acids long. CDR3: CASSFLLRDPGDF. Written as DNA, the CDR3 is TGTGCCAGCAGTTTCCTCCTCCGGGACCCCGGGGACTTC.

This clonotype appeared once. A much larger clone lies one base from this, so it may be a read error. This rearrangement joins TRBV5-4 to TRBJ2-1; D is perhaps TRBD2 (6 bases). V lost 1 base to trimming and J lost 8 bases, with 19 bases between them. In germline, CDR1 is SGHNT, CDR2 YYREEE (reference sequence). The CDR3 extends over 16 amino acids. In nucleotides, the CDR3 is TGTGCCAGCAGCTTGTACCCTACCGGGAGTATCGATGAGCAGTTCTTC. Its protein product is CASSLYPTGSIDEQFF.

This clonotype has at least ten counts. The chain has TRBV29-1 and TRBJ2-4; D gene ambiguous. The CDR3 consists of 13 residues. The ends were cut back, 3 bases at V and 1 base at J, with 7 bases in the middle. The germline gives CDR1 SQVTM, CDR2 ANQGSEA. CDR3 loop: CSVEEGAKNIQYF. For the CDR3, the DNA is TGCAGCGTTGAGGAAGGCGCCAAAAACATTCAGTACTTC.

This clonotype was detected many times. CDR3 sequence (DNA): TGTGCCAGCAGTTTCGGCCCATCAATAAGCCCCCACTTT. Translation gives CASSFGPSISPHF. The V gene is TRBV12-3 or TRBV12-4, the J gene TRBJ1-6, with D uncertain. This CDR3 comprises 13 residues. V was pared by 3 bases and J by 18 bases, with 18 bases between.

There are many counts of this clonotype. The genes are TRBV18 and TRBJ2-2; 8 nucleotides match TRBD1. The V gene end was trimmed by 1 base and the J gene end by 1 base; junction bases not matched to a gene: 11. The CDR3 totals 19 residues. Germline V gene sequence: CDR1 KGHSH, CDR2 LQKENI. The CDR3 DNA is TGTGCCAGCTCACCACTATCTCTCCTAGGACAGGGGAACACCGGGGAGCTGTTTTTT. As protein: CASSPLSLLGQGNTGELFF.

This rearrangement joins TRBV12-3 or TRBV12-4 to TRBJ2-7; 7 bases are a match to TRBD1. The CDR3 has 12 residues. The V gene end was trimmed by 5 bases and the J gene end by 6 bases; junction bases not matched to a gene: 4. The CDR3 DNA is TGTGCCAGCAGTCAGCACAGGGGCGAGCAGTACTTC. Encoded protein: CASSQHRGEQYF.

This clonotype was counted many times. The chain carries TRBV27 and TRBJ2-2; D might be TRBD1 (6 bases). The CDR3 loop spans 14 amino acids. Germline V gene data show CDR1 as MNHEY and CDR2 as SMNVEV (reference sequence). V lost 5 bases to trimming and J lost 7 bases, with 14 bases between them. CDR3 in amino acids: CASSATGSYGELFF. DNA for the CDR3: TGTGCCAGCAGTGCAACAGGGAGTTACGGGGAGCTGTTTTTT.

The sample holds many counts of this clonotype. Compared with germline, one end of the junction differs, possibly owing to a read error. The chain uses TRBV12-3 or TRBV12-4 and TRBJ2-7; tentative D call: TRBD1 (5 bases). CDR3 size: 13 residues. DNA for the CDR3: TGTGCCAGCAGTAACATCAACCTCGCCATCAGGGACTTC. Residues: CASSNINLAIRDF.

Points on this clonotype: This clone may be a read error of a much larger clone one base away. The genes are TRBV12-3 or TRBV12-4 and TRBJ1-1; D is perhaps TRBD1 (5 bases). The CDR3 runs to 13 residues. This CDR3 is CASSTAHGTGAFF. For the CDR3, the DNA is TGTGCCAGCAGCACGGCCCATGGGACTGGAGCTTTCTTT.

This clonotype was seen many times. The CDR3 DNA reads TGTGCCAGCAGGCCGACAGGGGATGTGGACGAGCAGTACTTC. Translating it yields CASRPTGDVDEQYF. The chain recombines TRBV6-2 or TRBV6-3 with TRBJ2-7; 8 positions match TRBD1. This CDR3 is 14 amino acids long. Germline V gives CDR1 MNHEY, CDR2 SVGEGT. V lost 6 bases and J lost 5; bases outside the gene matches: 9.

This clonotype was picked up many times. V usage is TRBV7-8 and J usage is TRBJ1-2; D is unresolved. Trimming removed 1 base at V and 4 bases at J, with 16 bases between. Looked up from germline, CDR1 is SGHVS and CDR2 is FQNEAQ. The CDR3 is 16 amino acids. The CDR3 loop reads CASSLGPTKTGYGYTF. The DNA of the CDR3 is TGTGCCAGCAGCTTAGGTCCCACGAAAACGGGCTATGGCTACACCTTC.